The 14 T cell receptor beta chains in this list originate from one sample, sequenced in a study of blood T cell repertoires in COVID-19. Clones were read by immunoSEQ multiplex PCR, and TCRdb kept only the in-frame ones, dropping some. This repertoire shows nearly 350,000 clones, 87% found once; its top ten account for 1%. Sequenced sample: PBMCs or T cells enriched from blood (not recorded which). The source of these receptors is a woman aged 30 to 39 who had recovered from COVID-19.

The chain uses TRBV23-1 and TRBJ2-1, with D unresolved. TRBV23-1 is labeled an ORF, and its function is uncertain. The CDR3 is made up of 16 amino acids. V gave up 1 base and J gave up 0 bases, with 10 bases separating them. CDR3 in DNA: TGCGCCAGCAGTCAATTTCCCTTTTACTCCTACAATGAGCAGTTCTTC. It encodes CASSQFPFYSYNEQFF.

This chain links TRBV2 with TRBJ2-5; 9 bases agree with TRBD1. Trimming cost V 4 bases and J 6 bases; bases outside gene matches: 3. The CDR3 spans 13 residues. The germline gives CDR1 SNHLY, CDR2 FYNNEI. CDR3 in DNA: TGTGCCAGCAGTGCTGGGACAGGGCAGACCCAGTACTTC. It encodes CASSAGTGQTQYF.

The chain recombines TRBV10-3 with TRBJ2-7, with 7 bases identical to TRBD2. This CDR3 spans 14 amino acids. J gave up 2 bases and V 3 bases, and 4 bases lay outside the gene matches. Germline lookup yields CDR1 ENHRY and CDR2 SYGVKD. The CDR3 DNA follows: TGTGCCATCAGTGATGTAGCGGGTACCTACGAGCAGTACTTC. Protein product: CAISDVAGTYEQYF.

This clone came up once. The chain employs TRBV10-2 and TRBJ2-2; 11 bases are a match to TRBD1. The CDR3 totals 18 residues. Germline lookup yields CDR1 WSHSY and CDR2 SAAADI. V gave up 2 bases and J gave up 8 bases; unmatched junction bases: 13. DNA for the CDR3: TGCGCCAGCAGTGAGCCCACCCCAGGTGGACAGGGGGCAGGGGAGCTGTTTTTT. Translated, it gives CASSEPTPGGQGAGELFF.

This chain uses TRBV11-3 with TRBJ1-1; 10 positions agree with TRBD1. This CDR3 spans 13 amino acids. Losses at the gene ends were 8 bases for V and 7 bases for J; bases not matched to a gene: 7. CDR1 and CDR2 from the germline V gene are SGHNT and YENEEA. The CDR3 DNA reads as TGTGCCAGCGGTCCCGGGACAGGGGATGAAGCTTTCTTT. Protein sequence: CASGPGTGDEAFF.

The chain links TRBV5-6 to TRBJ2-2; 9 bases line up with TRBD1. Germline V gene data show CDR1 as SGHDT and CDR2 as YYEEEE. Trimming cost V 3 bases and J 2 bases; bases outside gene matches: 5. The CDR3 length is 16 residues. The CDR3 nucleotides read TGTGCCAGCAGCTCGGGACAGGGATTTAACACCGGGGAGCTGTTTTTT. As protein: CASSSGQGFNTGELFF.

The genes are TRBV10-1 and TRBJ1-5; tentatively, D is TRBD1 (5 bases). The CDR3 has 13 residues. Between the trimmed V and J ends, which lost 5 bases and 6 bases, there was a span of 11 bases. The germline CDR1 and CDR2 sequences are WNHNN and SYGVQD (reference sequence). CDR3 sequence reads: CASSKGVSQPQHF. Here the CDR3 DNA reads TGCGCCAGCAGTAAAGGGGTCAGTCAGCCCCAGCATTTT.

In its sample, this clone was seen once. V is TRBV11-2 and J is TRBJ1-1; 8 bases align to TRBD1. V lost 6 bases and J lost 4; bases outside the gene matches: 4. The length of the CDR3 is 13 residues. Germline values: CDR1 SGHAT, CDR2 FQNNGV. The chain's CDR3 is CASRFTGGTEAFF. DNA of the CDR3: TGTGCCAGCAGGTTCACAGGGGGCACTGAAGCTTTCTTT.

This chain's CDR3 is CASSPSRQVGGNTIYF. CDR3 bases: TGCGCCAGCAGCCCCTCCCGACAGGTCGGAGGAAACACCATATATTTT. The rearrangement uses TRBV5-1 and TRBJ1-3; TRBD1 is a possible D gene (6 bases). The CDR3 consists of 16 residues. With 4 bases removed from V and 4 bases from J, the gap between germline ends came to 18 bases. The germline V gene has CDR1 SGHRS and CDR2 YFSETQ.

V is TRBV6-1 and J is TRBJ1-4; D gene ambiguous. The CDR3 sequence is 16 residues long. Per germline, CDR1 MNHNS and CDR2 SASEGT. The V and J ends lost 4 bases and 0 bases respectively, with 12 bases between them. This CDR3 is CASSAAGLATNEKLFF. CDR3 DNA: TGTGCCAGCAGTGCGGCGGGATTAGCAACTAATGAAAAACTGTTTTTT.

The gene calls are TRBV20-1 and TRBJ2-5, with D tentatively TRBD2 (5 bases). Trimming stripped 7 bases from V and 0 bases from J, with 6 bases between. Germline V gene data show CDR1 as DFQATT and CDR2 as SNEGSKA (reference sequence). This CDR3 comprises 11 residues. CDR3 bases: TGCAGTGGGCGGGACCAAGAGACCCAGTACTTC. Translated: CSGRDQETQYF.

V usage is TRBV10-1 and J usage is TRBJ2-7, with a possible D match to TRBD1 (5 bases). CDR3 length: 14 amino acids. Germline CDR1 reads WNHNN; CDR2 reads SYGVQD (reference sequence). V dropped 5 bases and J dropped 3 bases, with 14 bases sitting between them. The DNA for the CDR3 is TGCGCCAGCAGTCGGTCAGGGCTGTTCTACGAGCAGTACTTC. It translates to CASSRSGLFYEQYF.

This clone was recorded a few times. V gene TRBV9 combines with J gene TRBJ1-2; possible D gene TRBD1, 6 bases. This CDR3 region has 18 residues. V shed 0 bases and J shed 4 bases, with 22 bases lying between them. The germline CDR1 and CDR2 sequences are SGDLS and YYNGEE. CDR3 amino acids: CASSVENPTGRLIYGYTF. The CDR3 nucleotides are TGTGCCAGCAGCGTAGAGAACCCGACAGGCCGCCTAATCTATGGCTACACCTTC. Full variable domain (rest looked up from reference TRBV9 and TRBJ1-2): DSGVTQTPKHLITATGQRVTLRCSPRSGDLSVYWYQQSLDQGLQFLIQYYNGEERAKGNILERFSAQQFPDLHSELNLSSLELGDSALYFCASSVENPTGRLIYGYTFGSGTRLTVV.

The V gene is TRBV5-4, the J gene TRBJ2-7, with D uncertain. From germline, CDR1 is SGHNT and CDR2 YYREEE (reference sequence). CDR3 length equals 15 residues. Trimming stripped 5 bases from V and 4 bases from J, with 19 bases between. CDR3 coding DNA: TGTGCCAGCAGTCCAGATCAGGCGAGCCAATACGAGCAGTACTTC. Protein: CASSPDQASQYEQYF.